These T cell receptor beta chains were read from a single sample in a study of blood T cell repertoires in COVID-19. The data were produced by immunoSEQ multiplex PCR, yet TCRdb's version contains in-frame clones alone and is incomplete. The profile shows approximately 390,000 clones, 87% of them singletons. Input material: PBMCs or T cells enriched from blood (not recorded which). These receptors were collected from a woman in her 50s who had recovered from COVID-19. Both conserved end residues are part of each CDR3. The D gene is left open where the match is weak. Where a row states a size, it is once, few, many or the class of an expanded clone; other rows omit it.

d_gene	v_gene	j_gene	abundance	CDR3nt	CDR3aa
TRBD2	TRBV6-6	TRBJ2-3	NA	TGTGCCAGCAGTCCGATTAATGTTAAAAGCGGGGGCGGCACAGATACGCAGTATTTT	CASSPINVKSGGGTDTQYF
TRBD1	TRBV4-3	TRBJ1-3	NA	TGCGCCAGCAGCCAAGAGGATATTTCAGGGGGCTTTGGAAACACCATATATTTT	CASSQEDISGGFGNTIYF
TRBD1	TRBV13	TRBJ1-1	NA	TGTGCCAGCAGCCTCCTATCAAACAGGGGGCTCACTGAAGCTTTCTTT	CASSLLSNRGLTEAFF
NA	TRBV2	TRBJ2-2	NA	TGTGCCAGCGGTAACAGGGTTAGGACCGGGGAGCTGTTTTTT	CASGNRVRTGELFF
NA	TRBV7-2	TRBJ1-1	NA	TGTGCCAGCAGCGAAGGGGTTACGAACACTGAAGCTTTCTTT	CASSEGVTNTEAFF
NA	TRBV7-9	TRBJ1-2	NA	TGTGCCAGCAGCCCGCACATTCGCGGTGGCTACACCTTC	CASSPHIRGGYTF
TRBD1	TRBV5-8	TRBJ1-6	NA	TGTGCCAGCAGCCTTGGACAGGAACCTTTAAAGAATTCACCCCTCCACTTT	CASSLGQEPLKNSPLHF
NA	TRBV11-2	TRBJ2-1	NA	TGTGCCAGCACCGAAACCCTCGGGAGTGGGCAGTTCTTC	CASTETLGSGQFF
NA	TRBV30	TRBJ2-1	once	TGTGCCTGGAGTCGGAGCTCCTACAATGAGCAGTTCTTC	CAWSRSSYNEQFF
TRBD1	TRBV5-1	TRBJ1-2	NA	TGCGCCAGCAGCTTGGACACCGGGACAGCAAGGCAGGGCTACACCTTC	CASSLDTGTARQGYTF
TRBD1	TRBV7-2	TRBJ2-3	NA	TGTGCCAGCAGCTTAGGGGGACAGAGATCAGATACGCAGTATTTT	CASSLGGQRSDTQYF
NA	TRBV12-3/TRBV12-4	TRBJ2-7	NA	TGTGCCAGCAGTTCGTACAGTTCCTACGAGCAGTACTTC	CASSSYSSYEQYF
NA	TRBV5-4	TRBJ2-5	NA	TGTGCCAGCAGCTTTGTGGCGGGGTCGCAGACCCAGTACTTC	CASSFVAGSQTQYF
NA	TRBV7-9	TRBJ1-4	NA	TGTGCCAGCAGCGCCAGGCTTGGAGAAAAACTGTTTTTT	CASSARLGEKLFF